The next 21 T cell receptor beta chains were all read from a single sample in a study of blood T cells in healthy people across ages. Through a sample-barcoded 5' primer and a J-beta primer mix, a second PCR was run for about 6 to 11 cycles. TCRdb recomputed calls from the 5' RACE reads with MiXCR, one row per CDR3 protein. The sample gives about 1.5 million distinct CDR3 sequences, approximately 43% of which show up once; less than 5% is in the top ten. The material sequenced was blood. These receptors were taken from a woman younger than 30 in good health.

This clonotype came up a few times. J is TRBJ2-7 and V is TRBV24-1; 11 bases are shared with TRBD2. The germline CDR1 and CDR2 sequences are KGHDR and SFDVKD. This CDR3 region has 14 residues. Losses at the gene ends were 5 bases for V and 8 bases for J; bases not matched to a gene: 7. The CDR3 DNA is TGTGCCACCAGTGCCTCGACTAGCGGGACTAAGCAGTACTTC. It translates to CATSASTSGTKQYF.

The rearrangement links TRBV5-1 to TRBJ1-1, with D perhaps matching TRBD1 (5 bases). Trimming shortened V by 2 bases and J by 1 base, and 15 bases separated the two germline ends. The CDR3 is 16 amino acids. CDR1 is SGHRS and CDR2 is YFSETQ in the germline V gene. Written as DNA, the CDR3 is TGCGCCAGCAGCTTAATGGGGGGTCGGGGGAACACTGAAGCTTTCTTT. It specifies CASSLMGGRGNTEAFF.

The chain combines TRBV20-1 with TRBJ2-5; D remains unclear. The J call may not be correct, given that the DNA end is closer to TRBJ2-7. In germline, CDR1 is DFQATT, CDR2 SNEGSKA (reference sequence). This CDR3 spans 14 amino acids. The CDR3 sequence is CSAPNRVGSYEQYF. CDR3 in DNA: TGCAGTGCCCCTAACCGGGTAGGGTCCTACGAGCAGTACTTC.

The chain employs TRBV12-3 or TRBV12-4 and TRBJ2-7; D tentatively fits TRBD1 or TRBD2 (5 bases each). V was shortened by 6 bases and J by 5 bases, with 20 bases between the two germline ends. The CDR3 loop spans 15 amino acids. The CDR3 region has the DNA TGTGCCAGCAGCTCCATGAGGGGCAGGGCTGACGAGCAGTACTTC. It yields the protein CASSSMRGRADEQYF.

This clonotype was observed a few times. The V call is TRBV19, the J call TRBJ1-2; no reliable D call. The CDR3 has 14 amino acids. Trimming removed 5 bases from V and 3 bases from J, with 13 bases in between. Germline CDR1 and CDR2: LNHDA and SQIVND (reference sequence). The CDR3 sequence: CASSLLGSYYGYTF. CDR3 bases: TGTGCCAGTAGTCTCCTAGGGAGCTACTATGGCTACACCTTC.

J is TRBJ2-1 and V is TRBV20-1, with TRBD2 identical over 7 bases. The closer fit of TRBJ2-7 to the DNA end suggests the J call may be wrong. This CDR3 is built from 13 residues. Germline V gene data show CDR1 as DFQATT and CDR2 as SNEGSKA (reference sequence). The CDR3 DNA is TGCAGTGCTGACACGGGGGGATACAATGAGCAGTACTTC. Translated, it gives CSADTGGYNEQYF.

The genes are TRBV29-1 and TRBJ2-4, with 8 bases fitting TRBD1. CDR1 SQVTM and CDR2 ANQGSEA come from the germline V gene. With V trimmed by 5 bases and J by 7 bases, 10 bases remained unmatched. CDR3 size: 14 residues. CDR3 in amino acids: CSVSQDREVNIQYF. The DNA for the CDR3 is TGCAGCGTTAGCCAGGACAGGGAGGTGAACATTCAGTACTTC.

The genes are TRBV29-1 and TRBJ2-1, with TRBD2 identical over 9 bases. The V segment lost 5 bases and the J segment 10 bases; nucleotides outside the gene matches: 12. This CDR3 region has 14 residues. CDR1 and CDR2 from the germline V gene are SQVTM and ANQGSEA. DNA of the CDR3: TGCAGCGTTATCCCTCCTAGCGGGGTCAGGGAGCAGTTCTTC. Its protein is CSVIPPSGVREQFF.

The chain employs TRBV4-3 and TRBJ2-7, with D possibly TRBD2 on 6 matching bases. CDR3 length equals 14 residues. Germline lookup yields CDR1 LGHNA and CDR2 YSLEER. V shed 0 bases and J shed 5 bases, with 11 bases lying between them. CDR3 loop: CASSQDLGGNEQYF. The DNA of the CDR3 is TGCGCCAGCAGCCAAGATCTGGGGGGAAACGAGCAGTACTTC.

This clonotype was seen only a few times. An end of the junction does not agree with germline; a read error may underlie this. V and J are TRBV7-7 and TRBJ1-1; weak D call: TRBD1 (5 bases). This CDR3 is built from 13 residues. CDR1 and CDR2 (germline): SSHAT, FNYEAQ (reference sequence). The CDR3 protein is CASSQGFGTEAFF. CDR3 sequence (DNA): TGTGCTAGCAGTCAGGGTTTTGGCACTGAAGCTTTCTTT.

The V gene is TRBV6-5, the J gene TRBJ1-6, with D possibly being TRBD1 (5 bases). This CDR3 is built from 16 residues. Germline assignment: CDR1 MNHEY and CDR2 SVGAGI. V was cut by 6 bases and J by 9 bases, with 21 bases left in between. For the CDR3, the DNA is TGTGCCAGCAGAAACCGTGGGGCGTTGAATGGTTCACCCCTCCACTTT. Amino acids: CASRNRGALNGSPLHF.

CDR3 protein: CASSPRTVGDTQYF. CDR3 sequence (DNA): TGTGCCAGCAGCCCGAGGACGGTGGGGGATACGCAGTATTTT. This chain uses TRBV7-8 with TRBJ2-3; D not resolved. Germline V gives CDR1 SGHVS, CDR2 FQNEAQ. The CDR3 is 14 amino acids. V lost 5 bases, J lost 6 bases, and 15 bases lay in between.

On this clonotype itself: At one of its ends the junction is not consistent with the germline gene, which may arise from a read error. V and J are TRBV5-1 and TRBJ1-1; D gene unclear. The CDR3 extends over 14 amino acids. Germline V gene data show CDR1 as SGHRS and CDR2 as YFSETQ. The CDR3 DNA reads as TGCGCCAGCAGCTTGCAGCCATCTAACACGGAAGCTTTCTTT. Translated: CASSLQPSNTEAFF.

This chain uses TRBV15 with TRBJ2-1, with unresolved D. Deletions cut 8 bases from V and 5 bases from J, with 13 bases between. The CDR3 consists of 13 residues. CDR1 LNHNV and CDR2 YYDKDF come from the germline V gene (reference sequence). CDR3 sequence (DNA): TGTGCCACCGGCCGTATACCTCACAATGAGCAGTTCTTC. This translates into CATGRIPHNEQFF.

This clonotype came up a few times. The chain combines TRBV20-1 with TRBJ2-5; 7 bases line up with TRBD2. The germline gives CDR1 DFQATT, CDR2 SNEGSKA (reference sequence). The ends lost 2 bases at V and 7 bases at J; junction bases unmatched: 16. This CDR3 spans 16 amino acids. The CDR3 loop reads CSARPNRLAPGRTQYF. CDR3 DNA sequence: TGCAGTGCTAGACCGAACAGACTAGCCCCAGGGAGGACCCAGTACTTC.

This clonotype appeared a few times. The chain recombines TRBV7-6 with TRBJ1-1, with 7 positions matching TRBD1. The V segment lost 7 bases and the J segment 4 bases; nucleotides outside the gene matches: 6. Germline CDR1 reads SGHVS; CDR2 reads FNYEAQ. The CDR3 loop spans 13 amino acids. CDR3: CASTLPGGTEAFF. CDR3 sequence (DNA): TGTGCCAGCACCCTCCCAGGGGGCACTGAAGCTTTCTTT.

The chain links TRBV11-2 to TRBJ2-3, with TRBD2 matching 9 bases. With V trimmed by 1 base and J by 2 bases, 7 bases remained unmatched. This CDR3 has 17 amino acids. CDR1 and CDR2 from the germline V gene are SGHAT and FQNNGV. CDR3 nucleotide sequence: TGTGCCAGCAGCTTAGCGTCTAGCGGGGTGCCCACAGATACGCAGTATTTT. Its translation is CASSLASSGVPTDTQYF.

This clonotype was picked up a small number of times. The rearrangement links TRBV7-2 to TRBJ1-1; tentative D call: TRBD1 (6 bases). Germline V gene data show CDR1 as SGHTA and CDR2 as FQGNSA. V was trimmed by 6 bases and J by 3 bases, leaving 17 bases between them. There are 15 residues in the CDR3. CDR3: CASRVNRVGDTEAFF. The CDR3 DNA reads as TGTGCCAGCAGGGTAAACAGGGTCGGGGACACTGAAGCTTTCTTT.

This chain links TRBV28 with TRBJ2-7, with D tentatively TRBD2 (6 bases). V was clipped by 5 bases and J by 4 bases, with 15 bases between them. The germline gives CDR1 MDHEN, CDR2 SYDVKM. CDR3 length equals 14 residues. The CDR3 nucleotides read TGTGCCAGCAGTCCAATACGGGGGATATACGAGCAGTACTTC. It specifies CASSPIRGIYEQYF.

The CDR3 loop is CATSDGTAGPEIADTQYF. Written as DNA, the CDR3 is TGTGCCACCAGTGATGGGACAGCCGGGCCGGAGATCGCAGATACGCAGTATTTT. The genes are TRBV24-1 and TRBJ2-3, with 7 positions matching TRBD1. Losses at the gene ends were 3 bases for V and 4 bases for J; bases not matched to a gene: 15. The V gene's germline CDR1 is KGHDR and CDR2 SFDVKD. This CDR3 is built from 18 residues.

This sequence joins TRBV7-2 and TRBJ1-6; 7 bases map to TRBD1. With V trimmed by 5 bases and J by 0 bases, 13 bases remained unmatched. Germline assignment: CDR1 SGHTA and CDR2 FQGNSA. The CDR3 runs to 19 residues. DNA of the CDR3: TGTGCCAGCAGCCCAAGGACAGGACTCGGAAGCTCCTATAATTCACCCCTCCACTTT. It is translated as CASSPRTGLGSSYNSPLHF.